This T cell receptor beta chain appears in the sequencing data of a study of blood T cell repertoires in COVID-19. Overall study context: The study drew acute and convalescent COVID-19 samples from the United States, Italy and Spain. Sample material is recorded as cDNA or gDNA derived from T cells, B-cell-depleted T cells, or PBMCs.

V lost 6 bases, J lost 4 bases, and 6 bases stayed unmatched. Germline lookup yields CDR1 MNHEY and CDR2 SVGAGI. The CDR3 loop spans 14 amino acids. Authors' data handling: Counts of nucleated cells, estimated from reference gene primer amplification, were obtained. The repertoire was sequenced with immunoSEQ multiplex PCR; TCRdb's copy has only in-frame clones and lacks some. D and trimming come from the DNA, and the V and J calls and clone size come from that table. The sample includes some 500,000 clones, 85% to 90% of them seen just once. Specimen: peripheral blood. The chain links TRBV6-5 to TRBJ2-3, with 8 positions matching TRBD1. The receptor was derived from a woman between 50 and 59 years old with COVID-19, enrolled during active disease. CDR3 in amino acids: CASSGQGGADTQYF. As DNA, the CDR3 is TGTGCCAGCAGCGGACAGGGAGGCGCAGATACGCAGTATTTT.